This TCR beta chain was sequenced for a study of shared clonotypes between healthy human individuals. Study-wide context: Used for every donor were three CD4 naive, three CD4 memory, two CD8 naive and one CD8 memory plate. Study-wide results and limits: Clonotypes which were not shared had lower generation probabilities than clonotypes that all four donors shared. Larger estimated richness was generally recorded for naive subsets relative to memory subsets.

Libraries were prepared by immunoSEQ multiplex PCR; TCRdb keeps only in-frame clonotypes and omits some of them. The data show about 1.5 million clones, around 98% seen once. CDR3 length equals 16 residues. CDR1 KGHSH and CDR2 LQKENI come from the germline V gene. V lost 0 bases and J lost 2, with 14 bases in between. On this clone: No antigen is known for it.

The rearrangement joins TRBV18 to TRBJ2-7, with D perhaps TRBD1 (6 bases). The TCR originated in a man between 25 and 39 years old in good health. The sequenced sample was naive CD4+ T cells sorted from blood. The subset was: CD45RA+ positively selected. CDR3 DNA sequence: TGTGCCAGCTCACCACCGTTCCGGGGACACGCCTACGAGCAGTACTTC. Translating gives CASSPPFRGHAYEQYF.